Each of the 31 T cell receptor beta chains below was sequenced from the same sample in a study of T-cell reconstitution after alpha-beta-depleted transplantation in children. Unique molecular identifiers were incorporated when the TCRbeta library was constructed. TCRdb re-called the PCR reads through MiXCR, storing one row per CDR3 protein. This sample has 440,000 or so distinct CDR3 sequences; around two fifths occur once, and the top ten carry approximately 30%. The sample was PBMCs, taken before TCRalphabeta/CD19-depleted stem cell transplant. These receptor sequences come from a girl aged 2-10 years with aplastic anemia, due to receive a stem cell transplant.

The genes are TRBV20-1 and TRBJ2-7; 8 bases are a match to TRBD2. The germline V gene encodes CDR1 DFQATT and CDR2 SNEGSKA (reference sequence). Losses at the gene ends were 4 bases for V and 3 bases for J; bases not matched to a gene: 8. The CDR3 runs to 14 residues. CDR3 loop: CSAIPSGRDYEQYF. The CDR3 nucleotides read TGCAGTGCTATCCCGAGCGGGAGAGACTACGAGCAGTACTTC.

The chain employs TRBV7-3 and TRBJ2-1; 7 nucleotides match TRBD1. This CDR3 has 13 residues. The trim removed 5 bases at V and 9 bases at J, leaving 7 bases unmatched. Germline V gives CDR1 SGHTA, CDR2 FQGTGA. The CDR3 coding sequence is TGTGCCAGCAGCCCTAACCGGGACAGTGAGCAGTTCTTC. This gives the protein CASSPNRDSEQFF.

In this sample, this clonotype turned up many times. The chain combines TRBV6-5 with TRBJ1-6; D is uncertain. The germline CDR1 and CDR2 sequences are MNHEY and SVGAGI. The CDR3 length is 15 residues. V dropped 6 bases and J dropped 2 bases, with 11 bases sitting between them. This CDR3 reads CASSYDKAYNSPLHF. CDR3 nucleotides: TGTGCCAGCAGCTACGACAAGGCCTATAATTCACCCCTCCACTTT.

This clonotype was seen a few times. This rearrangement joins TRBV4-1 to TRBJ2-5; 12 positions match TRBD2. J was trimmed by 2 bases and V by 5 bases; bases with no gene match: 6. Germline V lookup: CDR1 MGHRA, CDR2 YSYEKL. CDR3 length equals 16 residues. The CDR3 sequence is CASSSRLAGVQETQYF. CDR3 nucleotides: TGCGCCAGCAGCTCCCGACTAGCGGGGGTACAAGAGACCCAGTACTTC.

This clonotype was recorded only once. The V gene is TRBV29-1, the J gene TRBJ2-3; the match to TRBD2 covers 11 bases. The CDR3 has 15 residues. Germline CDR1 and CDR2: SQVTM and ANQGSEA. V trimming: 4 bases; J trimming: 4 bases; junction bases outside the gene matches: 7. The CDR3 nucleotides are TGCAGCGTTGGGACCGGGACTAGCGGATCAGATACGCAGTATTTT. It is translated as CSVGTGTSGSDTQYF.

This clonotype was detected only a few times. This chain joins TRBV7-7 and TRBJ2-7, with TRBD1 matching 8 bases. Germline assignment: CDR1 SSHAT and CDR2 FNYEAQ (reference sequence). CDR3 length: 22 amino acids. The V gene end was trimmed by 5 bases and the J gene end by 6 bases; junction bases not matched to a gene: 33. The CDR3, as DNA: TGTGCCAGCAGCCCGAATAGGGGGGACCTGGGGACAGGAAACTTTATCCTGGGCGAGCAGTACTTC. Protein product: CASSPNRGDLGTGNFILGEQYF.

The chain recombines TRBV3-1 with TRBJ2-3, with D possibly TRBD2 on 5 matching bases. This CDR3 has 14 amino acids. Trimming pared 4 bases from V and 4 bases from J, leaving 12 bases between. Germline V gene lookup returns CDR1 LGHDT and CDR2 YNNKEL (reference sequence). The CDR3 sequence is CASSPVEAADTQYF. DNA for the CDR3: TGTGCCAGCAGCCCGGTGGAGGCAGCAGATACGCAGTATTTT.

The CDR3 loop is CASSSRRGSSYEQYF. CDR3 nucleotide sequence: TGTGCCAGCAGTTCCCGCCGGGGTAGCTCCTACGAGCAGTACTTC. The genes are TRBV28 and TRBJ2-7, with D maybe TRBD2 (5 bases). The CDR3 covers 15 residues. V lost 4 bases and J lost 0, with 13 bases in between. Germline V gives CDR1 MDHEN, CDR2 SYDVKM.

The gene calls are TRBV5-1 and TRBJ2-2; no definite D call. Germline V gives CDR1 SGHRS, CDR2 YFSETQ. CDR3 length: 15 amino acids. V lost 4 bases to trimming and J lost 1 base, with 11 bases between them. The CDR3 nucleotides read TGCGCCAGCAGCCCTTATGACCTGAACACCGGGGAGCTGTTTTTT. Protein: CASSPYDLNTGELFF.

This clonotype showed up many times. The CDR3 bases are TGCAGCGTTGACTCAACCCACGAGCAGTACTTC. It codes for CSVDSTHEQYF. The chain has TRBV29-1 and TRBJ2-7; D is unclear. V was shortened by 3 bases and J by 5 bases, with 8 bases between the two germline ends. The germline V gene encodes CDR1 SQVTM and CDR2 ANQGSEA. CDR3 size: 11 residues.

In its sample, this clonotype was seen many times. The V gene is TRBV5-1, the J gene TRBJ2-2; 7 bases map to TRBD2. CDR3 length: 16 amino acids. CDR1 is SGHRS, CDR2 YFSETQ, per germline. The ends lost 2 bases at V and 2 bases at J; junction bases unmatched: 6. This chain's CDR3 is CASSFPLAVNTGELFF. Written as DNA, the CDR3 is TGCGCCAGCAGCTTCCCGCTAGCGGTAAACACCGGGGAGCTGTTTTTT. Complete variable domain (other parts from reference TRBV5-1 and TRBJ2-2): KAGVTQTPRYLIKTRGQQVTLSCSPISGHRSVSWYQQTPGQGLQFLFEYFSETQRNKGNFPGRFSGRQFSNSRSEMNVSTLELGDSALYLCASSFPLAVNTGELFFGEGSRLTVL.

The rearrangement links TRBV20-1 to TRBJ2-3; D possibly corresponds to TRBD1 (6 bases). Trimming took 2 bases from V and 2 from J, leaving 14 bases between them. The CDR3 covers 15 residues. Looked up from germline, CDR1 is DFQATT and CDR2 is SNEGSKA (reference sequence). CDR3 in amino acids: CSARRSGHLTDTQYF. CDR3 in DNA: TGCAGTGCTAGAAGATCGGGACACCTCACAGATACGCAGTATTTT.

This chain connects TRBV11-2 to TRBJ2-1; 8 bases match TRBD2. Germline CDR1 is SGHAT and CDR2 is FQNNGV. V dropped 4 bases and J dropped 9; count of bases not matched to a gene: 11. The CDR3 extends over 15 amino acids. For the CDR3, the DNA is TGTGCCAGCAGCTCGATAGAGCGGGGGCAGGTTGAGCAGTTCTTC. Protein product: CASSSIERGQVEQFF.

The rearrangement joins TRBV19 to TRBJ2-7; D call uncertain. V shed 6 bases and J shed 9 bases, with 18 bases lying between them. CDR3 size: 13 residues. The germline gives CDR1 LNHDA, CDR2 SQIVND (reference sequence). CDR3 in DNA: TGTGCCAGTAGAGGAGAGGTCGTTGGTCGGCAGTACTTC. This sequence encodes CASRGEVVGRQYF.

This chain joins TRBV29-1 and TRBJ1-1, with 7 bases aligning to TRBD1. Trimming removed 4 bases from V and 2 bases from J; junction bases left unmatched: 13. The CDR3 is 16 residues long. Looked up from germline, CDR1 is SQVTM and CDR2 is ANQGSEA. In nucleotides, the CDR3 is TGCAGCGTTGGCCAGTCCCGACAGGGAAAAAACACTGAAGCTTTCTTT. Translating gives CSVGQSRQGKNTEAFF.

The CDR3 DNA reads TGCAGTGCTAGACAAGGCGGCTACACCTTC. Its translation: CSARQGGYTF. The J gene is TRBJ1-2, the V gene TRBV20-1; D gene ambiguous. The ends were cut back, 2 bases at V and 8 bases at J, with 6 bases in the middle. Germline V gene data show CDR1 as DFQATT and CDR2 as SNEGSKA (reference sequence). The CDR3 covers 10 residues.

This rearrangement joins TRBV28 to TRBJ2-2, with D possibly being TRBD2 (5 bases). CDR3 length equals 15 residues. V was trimmed by 6 bases and J by 2 bases, leaving 13 bases between them. Germline CDR1 and CDR2: MDHEN and SYDVKM. For the CDR3, the DNA is TGTGCCAGCAGCTTGAGGGAGTTAAACACCGGGGAGCTGTTTTTT. It is translated as CASSLRELNTGELFF.

This clonotype turned up a few times. V and J are TRBV6-5 and TRBJ2-3, with a possible D match to TRBD2 (5 bases). The CDR3 runs to 17 residues. Germline-derived CDR1 and CDR2 are MNHEY and SVGAGI. V gave up 0 bases and J gave up 4 bases, with 17 bases separating them. CDR3 nucleotide sequence: TGTGCCAGCAGTTACTCAGGACTCCTCGTAGGTCCAGATACGCAGTATTTT. This sequence encodes CASSYSGLLVGPDTQYF.

This clonotype has at least ten counts. The chain employs TRBV5-1 and TRBJ2-1; 10 positions match TRBD2. The J segment lost 6 bases and the V segment lost 5 bases, leaving 11 bases of the junction unmatched. CDR3 length equals 16 residues. Germline V gene lookup returns CDR1 SGHRS and CDR2 YFSETQ. CDR3 in amino acids: CASRGAAGGPPNEQFF. The DNA for the CDR3 is TGCGCCAGCAGGGGTGCAGCGGGAGGGCCTCCCAATGAGCAGTTCTTC.

The J gene is TRBJ2-7, the V gene TRBV6-5; 11 positions match TRBD2. CDR1 is MNHEY, CDR2 SVGAGI, per germline. J lost 3 bases, V lost 0 bases, and 10 bases had no gene match. The CDR3 totals 18 residues. CDR3 sequence (DNA): TGTGCCAGCAGTTACTCGGGACTAGCGGTACGGTCAGGCTACGAGCAGTACTTC. It specifies CASSYSGLAVRSGYEQYF.

This clonotype was detected only once. The chain uses TRBV20-1 and TRBJ2-3, with D possibly called TRBD1 or TRBD2 (5 bases each). V shed 6 bases and J shed 1 base, with 17 bases lying between them. Germline V gene sequence: CDR1 DFQATT, CDR2 SNEGSKA (reference sequence). The CDR3 consists of 15 residues. CDR3 in amino acids: CSAKRDPGRTDTQYF. The CDR3 DNA is TGCAGTGCCAAACGGGACCCCGGGCGCACAGATACGCAGTATTTT.

This rearrangement joins TRBV6-1 to TRBJ1-2; unclear D gene. V was cut by 1 base and J by 3 bases, with 9 bases left in between. This CDR3 comprises 14 residues. CDR1 is MNHNS and CDR2 is SASEGT in the germline V gene. For the CDR3, the DNA is TGTGCCAGCAGTGAAGGGCGGGCTTACTATGGCTACACCTTC. Protein sequence: CASSEGRAYYGYTF.

This clonotype has at least ten counts. The rearrangement links TRBV29-1 to TRBJ2-7, with 10 nucleotides matching TRBD2. The germline V gene encodes CDR1 SQVTM and CDR2 ANQGSEA. J was trimmed by 6 bases and V by 2 bases; bases with no gene match: 13. This CDR3 is 16 amino acids long. The chain's CDR3 is CSVESSGSSPGGEQYF. The CDR3 DNA sequence: TGCAGCGTTGAATCTAGCGGGAGCTCTCCCGGTGGCGAGCAGTACTTC.

This clonotype was picked up a small number of times. The chain links TRBV20-1 to TRBJ2-3; D is unclear. The CDR3 length is 16 residues. Looked up from germline, CDR1 is DFQATT and CDR2 is SNEGSKA (reference sequence). V lost 6 bases and J 1 base, leaving 20 bases between the germline ends. The CDR3 DNA follows: TGCAGTGCCCCCTACATTCGCGGTTCTCGCACAGATACGCAGTATTTT. Protein: CSAPYIRGSRTDTQYF.

The gene calls are TRBV6-1 and TRBJ1-2, with D hard to call. The CDR3 totals 15 residues. Deletions cut 5 bases from V and 7 bases from J, with 20 bases between. Germline V CDR1 and CDR2: MNHNS, SASEGT. CDR3 region: CASSKPGLPLGGYTF. CDR3 nucleotide sequence: TGTGCCAGCAGTAAGCCGGGCCTTCCACTGGGTGGCTACACCTTC.

The chain links TRBV12-3 or TRBV12-4 to TRBJ2-1, with TRBD1 matching 7 bases. The CDR3 is 14 amino acids. Trimming removed 5 bases from V and 6 bases from J; junction bases left unmatched: 7. The CDR3 spells CASSPSTGVNEQFF. As DNA, the CDR3 is TGTGCCAGCAGTCCGTCAACAGGGGTCAATGAGCAGTTCTTC.

This clonotype came up a few times. V and J are TRBV12-3 or TRBV12-4 and TRBJ1-4, with TRBD1 as a possible D gene (6 bases). Trimming stripped 1 base from V and 6 bases from J, with 9 bases between. The CDR3 sequence is 14 residues long. Here the CDR3 reads CASSLGDTDEKLFF. CDR3 coding DNA: TGTGCCAGCAGTTTAGGGGACACAGATGAAAAACTGTTTTTT.

In regard to this clonotype: A much larger clone lies a single base off, so this may be a read error. The V call is TRBV5-5, the J call TRBJ2-7; D is unclear. The CDR3 has 14 amino acids. Germline lookup yields CDR1 SGHKS and CDR2 YYEKEE (reference sequence). For the CDR3, the DNA is TGTGTCAGCAGCCGAGCCAACAGTGTCCACGAGCAGTACTTC. Encoded protein: CVSSRANSVHEQYF. Looking up the rest from reference TRBV5-5 and TRBJ2-7 gives the full variable domain: DAGVTQSPTHLIKTRGQQVTLRCSPISGHKSVSWYQQVLGQGPQFIFQYYEKEERGRGNFPDRFSARQFPNYSSELNVNALLLGDSALYLCVSSRANSVHEQYFGPGTRLTVT.

Notes on this clonotype: Likely a read error: the CDR3 ends without its conserved phenylalanine or tryptophan. The rearrangement uses TRBV4-2 and TRBJ2-7, with D perhaps matching TRBD2 (5 bases). This CDR3 spans 17 amino acids. V was pared by 1 base and J by 3 bases, with 19 bases between. From germline, CDR1 is LGHNA and CDR2 YNFKEQ. The CDR3 DNA reads as TGTGCCAGCAGCCAAGGAGGTGGAGGTCCAATCGACTACGAGCAGTACCTC. This encodes CASSQGGGGPIDYEQYL.

The chain uses TRBV20-1 and TRBJ2-1; 8 bases fit TRBD2. Germline values: CDR1 DFQATT, CDR2 SNEGSKA (reference sequence). Germline trimming cut 3 bases from V and 2 bases from J; bases unmatched to any gene: 6. The CDR3 runs 15 residues. The CDR3 protein is CSASLSGGPYNEQFF. For the CDR3, the DNA is TGCAGTGCTAGTCTGTCGGGAGGGCCCTACAATGAGCAGTTCTTC.

This clonotype was seen repeatedly, ten times or more. The CDR3 spells CSVEDSGSVKSGYTF. The CDR3 bases are TGCAGCGTTGAAGACTCAGGGTCAGTTAAATCTGGCTACACCTTC. The chain joins TRBV29-1 to TRBJ1-2; a possible D gene is TRBD1 (5 bases). Per germline, CDR1 SQVTM and CDR2 ANQGSEA. V was pared by 0 bases and J by 7 bases, with 18 bases between. The CDR3 contains 15 residues.